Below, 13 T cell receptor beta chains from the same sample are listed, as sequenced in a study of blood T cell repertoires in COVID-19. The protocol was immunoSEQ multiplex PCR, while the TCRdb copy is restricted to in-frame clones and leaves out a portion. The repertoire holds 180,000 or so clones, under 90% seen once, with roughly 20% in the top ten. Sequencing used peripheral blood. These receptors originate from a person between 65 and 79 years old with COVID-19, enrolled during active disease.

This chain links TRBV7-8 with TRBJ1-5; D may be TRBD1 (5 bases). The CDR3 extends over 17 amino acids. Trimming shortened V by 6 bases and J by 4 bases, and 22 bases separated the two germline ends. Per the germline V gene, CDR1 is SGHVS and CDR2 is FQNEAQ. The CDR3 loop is CASRQTPGLGNNQPQHF. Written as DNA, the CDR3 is TGTGCCAGCAGACAAACCCCGGGACTGGGGAATAATCAGCCCCAGCATTTT.

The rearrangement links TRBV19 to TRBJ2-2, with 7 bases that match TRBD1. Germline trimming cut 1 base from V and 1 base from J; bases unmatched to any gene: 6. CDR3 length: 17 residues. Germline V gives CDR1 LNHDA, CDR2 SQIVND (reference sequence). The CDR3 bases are TGTGCCAGTAGTATAGCTCTCAGACAGGGGAACACCGGGGAGCTGTTTTTT. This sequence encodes CASSIALRQGNTGELFF.

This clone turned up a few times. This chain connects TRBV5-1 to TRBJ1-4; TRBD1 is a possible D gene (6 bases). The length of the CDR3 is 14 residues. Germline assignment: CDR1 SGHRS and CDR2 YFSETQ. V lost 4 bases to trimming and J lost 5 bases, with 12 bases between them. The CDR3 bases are TGCGCCAGCAGCCTGGGACAAGTGAATGAAAAACTGTTTTTT. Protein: CASSLGQVNEKLFF.

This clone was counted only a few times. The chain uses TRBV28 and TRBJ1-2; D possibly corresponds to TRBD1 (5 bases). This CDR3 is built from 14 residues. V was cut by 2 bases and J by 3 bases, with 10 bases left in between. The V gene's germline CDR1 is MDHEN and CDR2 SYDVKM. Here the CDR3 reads CASSLIGGHYGYTF. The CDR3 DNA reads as TGTGCCAGCAGTTTAATCGGGGGTCACTATGGCTACACCTTC.

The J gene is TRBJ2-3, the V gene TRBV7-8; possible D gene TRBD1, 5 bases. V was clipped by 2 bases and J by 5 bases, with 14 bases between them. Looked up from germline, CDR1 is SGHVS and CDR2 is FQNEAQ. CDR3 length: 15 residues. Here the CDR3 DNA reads TGTGCCAGCAGCTTACTAGGGGATAAGAGAGATACGCAGTATTTT. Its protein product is CASSLLGDKRDTQYF. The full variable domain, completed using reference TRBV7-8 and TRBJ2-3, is GAGVSQSPRYKVAKRGQDVALRCDPISGHVSLFWYQQALGQGPEFLTYFQNEAQLDKSGLPSDRFFAERPEGSVSTLKIQRTQQEDSAVYLCASSLLGDKRDTQYFGPGTRLTVL.

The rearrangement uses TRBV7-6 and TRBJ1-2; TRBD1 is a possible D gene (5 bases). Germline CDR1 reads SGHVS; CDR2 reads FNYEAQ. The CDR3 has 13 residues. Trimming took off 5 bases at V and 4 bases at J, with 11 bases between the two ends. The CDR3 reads CASSPPGGYGYTF. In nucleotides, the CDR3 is TGTGCCAGCAGCCCACCCGGGGGCTATGGCTACACCTTC. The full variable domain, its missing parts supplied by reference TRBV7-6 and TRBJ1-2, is GAGVSQSPRYKVTKRGQDVALRCDPISGHVSLYWYRQALGQGPEFLTYFNYEAQQDKSGLPNDRFSAERPEGSISTLTIQRTEQRDSAMYRCASSPPGGYGYTFGSGTRLTVV.

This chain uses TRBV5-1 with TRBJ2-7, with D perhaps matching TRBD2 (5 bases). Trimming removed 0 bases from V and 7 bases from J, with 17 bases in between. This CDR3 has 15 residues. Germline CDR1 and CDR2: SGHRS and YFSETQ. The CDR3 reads CASSLEADLRDEQYF. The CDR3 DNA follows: TGCGCCAGCAGCTTGGAAGCGGATCTACGGGATGAGCAGTACTTC.

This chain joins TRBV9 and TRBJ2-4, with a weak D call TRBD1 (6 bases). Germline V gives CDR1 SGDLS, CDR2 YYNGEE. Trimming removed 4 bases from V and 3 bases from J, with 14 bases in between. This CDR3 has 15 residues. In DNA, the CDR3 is TGTGCCAGCAGCACCCGGGAAGGGGGCAAAAACATTCAGTACTTC. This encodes CASSTREGGKNIQYF.

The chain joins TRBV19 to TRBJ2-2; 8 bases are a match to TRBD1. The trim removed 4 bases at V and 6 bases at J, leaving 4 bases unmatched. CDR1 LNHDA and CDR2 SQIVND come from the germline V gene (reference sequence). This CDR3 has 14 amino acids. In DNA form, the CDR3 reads TGTGCCAGTAGTACAGACAGGGGCCCCGGGGAGCTGTTTTTT. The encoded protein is CASSTDRGPGELFF.

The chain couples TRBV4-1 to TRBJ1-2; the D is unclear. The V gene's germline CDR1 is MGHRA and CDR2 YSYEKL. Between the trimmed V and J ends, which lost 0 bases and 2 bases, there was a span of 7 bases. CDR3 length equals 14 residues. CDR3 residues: CASSQDPRNYGYTF. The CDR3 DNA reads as TGCGCCAGCAGCCAAGATCCTAGGAACTATGGCTACACCTTC.

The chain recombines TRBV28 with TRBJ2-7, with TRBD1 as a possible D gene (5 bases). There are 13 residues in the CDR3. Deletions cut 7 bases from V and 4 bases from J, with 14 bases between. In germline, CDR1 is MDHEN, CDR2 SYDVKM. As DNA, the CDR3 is TGTGCCAGCACCCGACAGAGCCCGTACGAGCAGTACTTC. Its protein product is CASTRQSPYEQYF.

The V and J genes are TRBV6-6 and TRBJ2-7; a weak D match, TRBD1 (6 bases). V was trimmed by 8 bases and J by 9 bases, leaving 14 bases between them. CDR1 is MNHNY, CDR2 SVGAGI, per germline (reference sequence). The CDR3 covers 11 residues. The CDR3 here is CASGGGSRQYF. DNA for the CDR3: TGTGCCAGCGGGGGCGGCTCGCGGCAGTACTTC.

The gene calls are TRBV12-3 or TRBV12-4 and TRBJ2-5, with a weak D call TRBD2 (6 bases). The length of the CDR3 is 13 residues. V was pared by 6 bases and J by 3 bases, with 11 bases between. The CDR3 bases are TGTGCCAGCAGCTTACCGGGAGAAGAGACCCAGTACTTC. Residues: CASSLPGEETQYF.